These 10 T cell receptor beta chains originate from one sample sequenced in a study of blood T cell repertoires in COVID-19. Method: immunoSEQ multiplex PCR; TCRdb's copy keeps in-frame clones and lacks some. The table lists about 220,000 clones, 80% of them singletons. The specimen sequenced was peripheral blood. These receptors were obtained from a human donor in a cohort sampled during active COVID-19.

The chain combines TRBV4-2 with TRBJ2-1; D is perhaps TRBD1 (6 bases). V was pared by 1 base and J by 1 base, with 8 bases between. The length of the CDR3 is 15 residues. CDR1 and CDR2 from the germline V gene are LGHNA and YNFKEQ. In nucleotides, the CDR3 is TGTGCCAGCAGCCAAGGTCAGGGGTCCTACAATGAGCAGTTCTTC. It is translated as CASSQGQGSYNEQFF.

The chain carries TRBV11-2 and TRBJ2-2; the D gene is possibly TRBD1 (8 bases). Per germline, CDR1 SGHAT and CDR2 FQNNGV. The CDR3 length is 17 residues. V lost 3 bases and J lost 4, with 18 bases in between. CDR3 region: CASSLRTGRVGTGELFF. The CDR3, as DNA: TGTGCCAGCAGCTTGAGGACAGGGAGGGTAGGCACCGGGGAGCTGTTTTTT.

This chain uses TRBV7-2 with TRBJ2-1; maybe TRBD2 (5 bases). The CDR3 spans 12 residues. The ends were cut back, 6 bases at V and 8 bases at J, with 11 bases in the middle. Looked up from germline, CDR1 is SGHTA and CDR2 is FQGNSA. The CDR3 protein is CASSRAAHEQFF. In DNA, the CDR3 is TGTGCCAGCAGTCGAGCGGCGCATGAGCAGTTCTTC.

Written as DNA, the CDR3 is TGTGCCAGCAGCTTAGCCGGGGGACGGTCACCCCTCCACTTT. Its translation is CASSLAGGRSPLHF. The rearrangement uses TRBV7-8 and TRBJ1-6; the D gene is possibly TRBD1 (5 bases). Germline V CDR1 and CDR2: SGHVS, FQNEAQ. The length of the CDR3 is 14 residues. V lost 0 bases to trimming and J lost 10 bases, with 10 bases between them. Full variable domain (rest looked up from reference TRBV7-8 and TRBJ1-6): GAGVSQSPRYKVAKRGQDVALRCDPISGHVSLFWYQQALGQGPEFLTYFQNEAQLDKSGLPSDRFFAERPEGSVSTLKIQRTQQEDSAVYLCASSLAGGRSPLHFGNGTRLTVT.

Only a few counts were recorded for this clone. V and J are TRBV19 and TRBJ2-7; weak D call: TRBD2 (5 bases). The CDR3 sequence is 11 residues long. CDR1 and CDR2 from the germline V gene are LNHDA and SQIVND (reference sequence). V dropped 11 bases and J dropped 5 bases, with 13 bases sitting between them. In DNA, the CDR3 is TGTGCCTCAGCGGACTTCCACGAGCAGTACTTC. Its protein is CASADFHEQYF.

The CDR3 nucleotides are TGTGCCAGGGGAATAGGGGCGGCGGGGGCCGCTAAGGTTGAGCAGTTCTTC. It translates to CARGIGAAGAAKVEQFF. This chain joins TRBV21-1 and TRBJ2-1; the D segment call TRBD2 is taken from the table without a DNA check. TRBV21-1 is flagged as a pseudogene. The CDR3 runs 17 residues.

The CDR3 DNA reads as TGTGCCAGCAGTGAATCGGGGGGCGGAGAGACCCAGTACTTC. This gives the protein CASSESGGGETQYF. The chain is built from TRBV2 and TRBJ2-5; tentative D call: TRBD2 (7 bases). V lost 2 bases and J lost 4, with 11 bases in between. This CDR3 has 14 amino acids. Germline V lookup: CDR1 SNHLY, CDR2 FYNNEI. Complete variable domain (other parts from reference TRBV2 and TRBJ2-5): EPEVTQTPSHQVTQMGQEVILRCVPISNHLYFYWYRQILGQKVEFLVSFYNNEISEKSEIFDDQFSVERPDGSNFTLKIRSTKLEDSAMYFCASSESGGGETQYFGPGTRLLVL.

The genes are TRBV28 and TRBJ1-1; D unclear. The V and J ends lost 1 base and 1 base respectively, with 4 bases between them. The germline V gene encodes CDR1 MDHEN and CDR2 SYDVKM. The CDR3 length is 13 residues. This CDR3 is CASSLSRNTEAFF. CDR3 DNA: TGTGCCAGCAGTTTATCTAGGAACACTGAAGCTTTCTTT.

The chain couples TRBV6-2 or TRBV6-3 to TRBJ1-2, with unresolved D. Trimming cost V 5 bases and J 5 bases, with 9 bases left between them. CDR1 and CDR2 (germline): MNHEY, SVGEGT. The CDR3 is 12 amino acids. The CDR3 sequence: CASSTEGYGYTF. The CDR3 nucleotides read TGTGCCAGCAGTACTGAGGGATATGGCTACACCTTC.

The V call is TRBV7-2, the J call TRBJ2-7, with D perhaps matching TRBD2 (6 bases). CDR3 length: 14 amino acids. The germline gives CDR1 SGHTA, CDR2 FQGNSA. The ends were cut back, 3 bases at V and 2 bases at J, with 11 bases in the middle. The CDR3 loop is CASSFAGGTYEQYF. CDR3 sequence (DNA): TGTGCCAGCAGCTTCGCCGGGGGAACCTACGAGCAGTACTTC. Complete variable domain (other parts from reference TRBV7-2 and TRBJ2-7): GAGVSQSPSNKVTEKGKDVELRCDPISGHTALYWYRQSLGQGLEFLIYFQGNSAPDKSGLPSDRFSAERTGGSVSTLTIQRTQQEDSAVYLCASSFAGGTYEQYFGPGTRLTVT.